What follows are 3 T cell receptor beta chains derived from one specimen sequenced in a study of T cell responses to AZD1222 COVID-19 vaccine. TCRdb's table, derived via immunoSEQ multiplex PCR, lists solely in-frame clones and lacks some. This table has 200,000 or so clones, around 87% appearing once. Specimen: peripheral blood, collected on day 0 of MenACWY control vaccination. Receptors were obtained from an adult in good health.

This clone has more than one count but fewer than ten. The V and J genes are TRBV7-9 and TRBJ1-4; no clear D. The CDR3 contains 14 residues. Between the trimmed V and J ends, which lost 5 bases and 7 bases, there was a span of 14 bases. CDR1 SEHNR and CDR2 FQNEAQ come from the germline V gene (reference sequence). CDR3 nucleotides: TGTGCCAGCAGCCCGGACGAGCTTAGTGAAAAACTGTTTTTT. It yields the protein CASSPDELSEKLFF.

V and J are TRBV7-9 and TRBJ2-3; possibly TRBD1 for D (5 bases). CDR3 length equals 16 residues. The germline V gene encodes CDR1 SEHNR and CDR2 FQNEAQ (reference sequence). V was clipped by 2 bases and J by 0 bases, with 12 bases between them. The CDR3 loop reads CASSLTTDISTDTQYF. The CDR3 nucleotides are TGTGCCAGCAGCTTAACGACAGACATTAGCACAGATACGCAGTATTTT.

This chain links TRBV11-2 with TRBJ2-7, with a weak D call TRBD2 (7 bases). This CDR3 has 17 residues. V was pared by 3 bases and J by 3 bases, with 21 bases between. The germline V gene encodes CDR1 SGHAT and CDR2 FQNNGV. The CDR3 DNA is TGTGCCAGCAGCTTCGGCTCGGGCGGGGGCTCTGACTACGAGCAGTACTTC. As protein: CASSFGSGGGSDYEQYF.